The TCR beta chain described here comes from a study of blood T cell repertoires in COVID-19. Background on the study: From the United States, Italy and Spain came samples of acute and convalescent COVID-19. The cDNA or gDNA used as material had been derived from T cells, B-cell-depleted T cells, or PBMCs.

CDR3 length equals 13 residues. The ends were cut back, 6 bases at V and 2 bases at J, with 11 bases in the middle. Germline V CDR1 and CDR2: KGHSH, LQKENI. In the study's own analysis: Nucleated cell counts were estimated from reference gene primer amplification. Measured with immunoSEQ multiplex PCR; TCRdb has only the in-frame clones, and not every one. V, J and clone size reflect that table, while D and trimming were determined from the DNA. The sample includes around 160,000 clones, roughly 80% of them seen just once. Specimen: peripheral blood. This chain uses TRBV18 with TRBJ2-7; D unresolved. This TCR came from a human donor in a cohort sampled during active COVID-19. CDR3: CASSFDMTYEQYF. The CDR3, as DNA: TGTGCCAGCTCCTTCGACATGACCTACGAGCAGTACTTC.